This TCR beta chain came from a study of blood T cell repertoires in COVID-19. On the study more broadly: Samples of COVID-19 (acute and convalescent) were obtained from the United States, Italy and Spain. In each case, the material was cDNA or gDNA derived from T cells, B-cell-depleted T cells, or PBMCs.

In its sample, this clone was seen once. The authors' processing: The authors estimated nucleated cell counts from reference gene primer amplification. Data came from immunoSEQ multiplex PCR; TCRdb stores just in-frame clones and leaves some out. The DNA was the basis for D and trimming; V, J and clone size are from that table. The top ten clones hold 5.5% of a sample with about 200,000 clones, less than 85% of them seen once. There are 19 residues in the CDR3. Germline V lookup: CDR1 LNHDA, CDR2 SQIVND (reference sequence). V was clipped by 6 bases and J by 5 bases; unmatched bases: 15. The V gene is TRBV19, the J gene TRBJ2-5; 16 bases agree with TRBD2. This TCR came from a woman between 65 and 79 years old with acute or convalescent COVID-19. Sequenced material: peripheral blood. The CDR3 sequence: CASSPPGLAGGPGQETQYF. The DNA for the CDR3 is TGTGCCAGTAGCCCCCCGGGACTAGCGGGAGGGCCTGGTCAGGAGACCCAGTACTTC.